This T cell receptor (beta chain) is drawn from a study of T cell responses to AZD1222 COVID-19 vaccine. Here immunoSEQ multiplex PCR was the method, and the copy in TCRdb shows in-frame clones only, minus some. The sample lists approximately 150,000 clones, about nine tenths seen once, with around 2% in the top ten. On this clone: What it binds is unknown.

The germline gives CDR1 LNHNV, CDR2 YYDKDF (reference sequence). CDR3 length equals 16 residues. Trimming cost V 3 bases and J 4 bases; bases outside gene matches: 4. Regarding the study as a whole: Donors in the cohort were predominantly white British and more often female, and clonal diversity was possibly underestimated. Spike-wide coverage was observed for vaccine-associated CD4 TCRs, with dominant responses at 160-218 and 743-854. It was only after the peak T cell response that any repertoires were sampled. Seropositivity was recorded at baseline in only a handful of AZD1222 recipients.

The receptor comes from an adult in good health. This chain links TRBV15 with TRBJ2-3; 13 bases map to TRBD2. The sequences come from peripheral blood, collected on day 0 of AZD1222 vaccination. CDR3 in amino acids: CATSSRLAGGSDTQYF. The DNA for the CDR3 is TGTGCCACCAGCAGCAGACTAGCGGGAGGATCAGATACGCAGTATTTT.